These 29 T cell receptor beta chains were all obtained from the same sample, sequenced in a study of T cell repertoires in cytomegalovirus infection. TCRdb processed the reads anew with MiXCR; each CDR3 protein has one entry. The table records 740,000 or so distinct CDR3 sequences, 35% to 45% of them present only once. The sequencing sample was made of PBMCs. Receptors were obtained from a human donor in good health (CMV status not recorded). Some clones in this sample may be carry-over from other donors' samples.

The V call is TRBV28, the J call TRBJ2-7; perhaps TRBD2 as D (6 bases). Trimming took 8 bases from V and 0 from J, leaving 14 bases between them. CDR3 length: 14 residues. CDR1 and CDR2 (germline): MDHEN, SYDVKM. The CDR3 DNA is TGTGCCAGCTACCCCGGCGGGACCTCCTACGAGCAGTACTTC. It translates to CASYPGGTSYEQYF.

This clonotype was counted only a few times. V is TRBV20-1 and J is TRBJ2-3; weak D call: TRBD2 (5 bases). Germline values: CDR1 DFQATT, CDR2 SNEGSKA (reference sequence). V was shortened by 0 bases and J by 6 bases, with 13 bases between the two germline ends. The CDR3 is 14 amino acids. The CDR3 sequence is CSARDVTSSDTQYF. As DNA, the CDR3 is TGCAGTGCTAGAGATGTCACTAGTTCGGATACGCAGTATTTT.

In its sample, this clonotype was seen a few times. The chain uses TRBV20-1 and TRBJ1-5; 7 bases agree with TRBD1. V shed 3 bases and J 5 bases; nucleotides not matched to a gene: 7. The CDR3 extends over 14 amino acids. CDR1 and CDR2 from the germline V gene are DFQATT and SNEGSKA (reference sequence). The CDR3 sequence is CSASWSGGDQPQHF. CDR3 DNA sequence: TGCAGTGCTAGTTGGTCAGGGGGAGATCAGCCCCAGCATTTT.

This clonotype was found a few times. Here the CDR3 reads CATSDLHLLAGGRSYNEQFF. The CDR3 coding sequence is TGTGCCACCAGTGATTTGCATTTACTAGCGGGAGGACGTTCCTACAATGAGCAGTTCTTC. The chain recombines TRBV24-1 with TRBJ2-1; 12 bases match TRBD2. This CDR3 spans 20 amino acids. With V trimmed by 0 bases and J by 1 base, 9 bases remained unmatched. Germline loops: CDR1 KGHDR, CDR2 SFDVKD.

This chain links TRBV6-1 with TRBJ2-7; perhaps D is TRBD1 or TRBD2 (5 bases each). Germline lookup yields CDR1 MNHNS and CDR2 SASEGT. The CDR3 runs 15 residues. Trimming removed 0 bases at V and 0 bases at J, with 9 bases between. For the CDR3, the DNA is TGTGCCAGCAGTGAAGCCGCAGGGAGCTCCTACGAGCAGTACTTC. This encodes CASSEAAGSSYEQYF.

The CDR3 is CSARAAGGKETQYF. DNA for the CDR3: TGCAGTGCTAGAGCAGCGGGAGGTAAAGAGACCCAGTACTTC. The chain combines TRBV20-1 with TRBJ2-5, with TRBD2 identical over 9 bases. CDR3 length: 14 residues. Germline-derived CDR1 and CDR2 are DFQATT and SNEGSKA (reference sequence). V lost 1 base to trimming and J lost 3 bases; unmatched junction nucleotides: 3.

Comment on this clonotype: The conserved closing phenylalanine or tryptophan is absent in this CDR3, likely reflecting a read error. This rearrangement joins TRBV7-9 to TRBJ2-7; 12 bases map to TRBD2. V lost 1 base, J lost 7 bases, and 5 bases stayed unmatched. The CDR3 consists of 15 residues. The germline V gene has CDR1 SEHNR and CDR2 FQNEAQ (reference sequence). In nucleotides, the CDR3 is TGTGCCAGCAGCTTAGGGACTAGCGGGACTGGGGAGCAGTACTGC. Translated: CASSLGTSGTGEQYC.

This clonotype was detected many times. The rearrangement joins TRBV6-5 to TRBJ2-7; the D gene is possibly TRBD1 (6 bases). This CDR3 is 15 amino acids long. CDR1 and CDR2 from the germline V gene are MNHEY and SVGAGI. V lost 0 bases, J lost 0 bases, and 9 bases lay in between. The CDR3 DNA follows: TGTGCCAGCAGTTACTCGAGCAGGGGCTCCTACGAGCAGTACTTC. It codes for CASSYSSRGSYEQYF.

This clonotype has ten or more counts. The CDR3 here is CASSPTINTEAFF. CDR3 sequence (DNA): TGTGCCAGCAGCCCAACCATCAACACTGAAGCTTTCTTT. The rearrangement joins TRBV7-3 to TRBJ1-1; no definite D call. Germline V lookup: CDR1 SGHTA, CDR2 FQGTGA. This CDR3 has 13 residues. Trimming took 5 bases from V and 2 from J, leaving 9 bases between them.

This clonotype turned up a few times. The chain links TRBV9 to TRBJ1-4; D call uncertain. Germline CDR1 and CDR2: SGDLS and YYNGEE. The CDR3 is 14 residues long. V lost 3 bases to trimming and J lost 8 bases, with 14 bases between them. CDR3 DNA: TGTGCCAGCAGCGCCCCAGGTAGTTCCGAAAAACTGTTTTTT. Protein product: CASSAPGSSEKLFF.

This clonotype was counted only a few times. CDR3 DNA sequence: TGCGCCAGCAGCCACCCCGGACTAGCGGGGGGAGCTAATCAAGAGACCCAGTACTTC. Encoded protein: CASSHPGLAGGANQETQYF. The chain combines TRBV4-1 with TRBJ2-5, with TRBD2 matching over 14 bases. Per germline, CDR1 MGHRA and CDR2 YSYEKL. J gave up 2 bases and V 3 bases, and 11 bases lay outside the gene matches. The CDR3 is made up of 19 amino acids.

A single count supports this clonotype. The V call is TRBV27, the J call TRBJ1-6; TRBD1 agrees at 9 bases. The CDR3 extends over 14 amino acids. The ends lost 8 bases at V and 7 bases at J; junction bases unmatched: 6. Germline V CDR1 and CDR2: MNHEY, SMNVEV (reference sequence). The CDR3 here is CASGGGTGNSPLHF. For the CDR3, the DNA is TGTGCCAGCGGGGGTGGGACAGGGAATTCACCCCTCCACTTT.

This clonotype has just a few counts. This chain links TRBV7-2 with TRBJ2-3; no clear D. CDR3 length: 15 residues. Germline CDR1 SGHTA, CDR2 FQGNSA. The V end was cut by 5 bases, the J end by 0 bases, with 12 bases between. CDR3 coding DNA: TGTGCCAGCAGCCCCATTACCCACAGCACAGATACGCAGTATTTT. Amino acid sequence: CASSPITHSTDTQYF.

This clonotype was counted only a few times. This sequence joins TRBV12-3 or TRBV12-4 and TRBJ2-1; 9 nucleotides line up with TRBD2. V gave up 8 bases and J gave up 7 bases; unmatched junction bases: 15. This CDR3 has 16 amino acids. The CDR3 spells CASGGAGGSFVNEQFF. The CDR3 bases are TGTGCCAGCGGCGGGGCGGGGGGGAGCTTCGTGAATGAGCAGTTCTTC.

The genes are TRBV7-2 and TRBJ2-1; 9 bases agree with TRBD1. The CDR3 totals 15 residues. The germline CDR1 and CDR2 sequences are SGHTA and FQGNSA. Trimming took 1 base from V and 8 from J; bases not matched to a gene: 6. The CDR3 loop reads CASSLGQGVYYEQFF. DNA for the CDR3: TGTGCCAGCAGCTTAGGACAGGGGGTTTATTATGAGCAGTTCTTC.

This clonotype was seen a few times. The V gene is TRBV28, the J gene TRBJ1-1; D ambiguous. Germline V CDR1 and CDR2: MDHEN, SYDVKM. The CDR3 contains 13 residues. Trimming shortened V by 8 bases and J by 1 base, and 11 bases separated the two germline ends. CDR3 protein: CASHSRGNTEAFF. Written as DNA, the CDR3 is TGTGCCAGCCATTCCCGGGGGAACACTGAAGCTTTCTTT.

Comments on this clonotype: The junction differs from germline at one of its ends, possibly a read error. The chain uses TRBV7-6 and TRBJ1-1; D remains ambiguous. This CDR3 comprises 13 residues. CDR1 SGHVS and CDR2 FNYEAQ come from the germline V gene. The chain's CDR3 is CARSLAENTEAFF. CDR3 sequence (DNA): TGTGCCAGAAGCTTAGCCGAGAACACTGAAGCTTTCTTT.

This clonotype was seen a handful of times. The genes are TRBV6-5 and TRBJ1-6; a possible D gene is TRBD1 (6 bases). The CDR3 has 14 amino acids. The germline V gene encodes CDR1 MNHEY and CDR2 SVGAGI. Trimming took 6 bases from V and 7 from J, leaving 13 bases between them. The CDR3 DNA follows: TGTGCCAGCAGCAAACAGGGAATCAATTCACCCCTCCACTTT. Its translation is CASSKQGINSPLHF.

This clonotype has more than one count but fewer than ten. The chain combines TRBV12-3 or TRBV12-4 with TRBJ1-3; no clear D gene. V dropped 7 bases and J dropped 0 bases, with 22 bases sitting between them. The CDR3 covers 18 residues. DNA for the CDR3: TGTGCCAGCAATTTTGCCCTGGATGGGAGCAACTCTGGAAACACCATATATTTT. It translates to CASNFALDGSNSGNTIYF.

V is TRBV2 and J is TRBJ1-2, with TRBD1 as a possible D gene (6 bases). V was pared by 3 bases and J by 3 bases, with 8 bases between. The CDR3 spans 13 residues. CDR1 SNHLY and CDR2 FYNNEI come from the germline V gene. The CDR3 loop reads CASSDWTDYGYTF. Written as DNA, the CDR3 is TGTGCCAGCAGTGACTGGACAGACTATGGCTACACCTTC.

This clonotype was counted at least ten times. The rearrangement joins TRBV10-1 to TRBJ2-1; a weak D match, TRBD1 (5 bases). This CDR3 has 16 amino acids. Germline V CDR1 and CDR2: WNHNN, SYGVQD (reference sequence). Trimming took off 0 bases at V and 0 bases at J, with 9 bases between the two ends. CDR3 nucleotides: TGCGCCAGCAGTGAGTCGCAAGGGGTCTCCTACAATGAGCAGTTCTTC. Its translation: CASSESQGVSYNEQFF.

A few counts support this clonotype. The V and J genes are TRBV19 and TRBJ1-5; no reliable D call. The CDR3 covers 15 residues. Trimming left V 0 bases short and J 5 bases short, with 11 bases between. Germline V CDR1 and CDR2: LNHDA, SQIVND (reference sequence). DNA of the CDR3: TGTGCCAGTAGTATAGATGGCAGTACTCATCAGCCCCAGCATTTT. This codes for CASSIDGSTHQPQHF.

The DNA for the CDR3 is TGTGCCAGCAGCTCGTTGGGACTACGGGGGGAGCAGTACTTC. It specifies CASSSLGLRGEQYF. V gene TRBV7-2 combines with J gene TRBJ2-7; 7 bases map to TRBD2. The ends lost 4 bases at V and 7 bases at J; junction bases unmatched: 10. Germline V lookup: CDR1 SGHTA, CDR2 FQGNSA. This CDR3 is built from 14 residues.

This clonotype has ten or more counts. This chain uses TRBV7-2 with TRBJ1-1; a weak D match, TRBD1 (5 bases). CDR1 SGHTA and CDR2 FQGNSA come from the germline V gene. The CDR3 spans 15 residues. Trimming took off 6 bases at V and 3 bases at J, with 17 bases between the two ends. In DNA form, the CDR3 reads TGTGCCAGCAGATCCAGGGCAGGGCCATACACTGAAGCTTTCTTT. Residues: CASRSRAGPYTEAFF. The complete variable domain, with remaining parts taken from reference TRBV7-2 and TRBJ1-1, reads GAGVSQSPSNKVTEKGKDVELRCDPISGHTALYWYRQSLGQGLEFLIYFQGNSAPDKSGLPSDRFSAERTGGSVSTLTIQRTQQEDSAVYLCASRSRAGPYTEAFFGQGTRLTVV.

DNA for the CDR3: TGCAGTGCTAGCAAGGGATCGGGCACCGGGGAGCTGTTTTTT. It is translated as CSASKGSGTGELFF. The chain has TRBV20-1 and TRBJ2-2; D unclear. This CDR3 comprises 14 residues. Trimming cost V 3 bases and J 4 bases, with 12 bases left between them. Germline loops: CDR1 DFQATT, CDR2 SNEGSKA (reference sequence).

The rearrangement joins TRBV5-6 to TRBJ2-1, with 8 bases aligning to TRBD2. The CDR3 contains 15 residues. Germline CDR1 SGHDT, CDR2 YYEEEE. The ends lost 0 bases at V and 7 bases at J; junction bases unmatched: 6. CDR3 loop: CASSLESGSRNEQFF. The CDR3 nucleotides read TGTGCCAGCAGCTTGGAAAGCGGGAGTCGAAATGAGCAGTTCTTC.

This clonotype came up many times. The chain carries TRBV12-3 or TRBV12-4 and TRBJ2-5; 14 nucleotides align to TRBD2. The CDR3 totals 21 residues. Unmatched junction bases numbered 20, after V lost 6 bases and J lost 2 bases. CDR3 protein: CASSHRPLLGTSGSRQETQYF. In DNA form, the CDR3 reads TGTGCCAGCAGCCACCGGCCTCTCCTCGGGACTAGCGGGAGTCGGCAAGAGACCCAGTACTTC.

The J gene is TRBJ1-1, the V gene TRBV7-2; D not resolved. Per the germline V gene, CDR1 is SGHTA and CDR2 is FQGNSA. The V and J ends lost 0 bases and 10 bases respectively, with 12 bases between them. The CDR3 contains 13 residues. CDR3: CASSLAHVRSAFF. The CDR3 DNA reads TGTGCCAGCAGCTTAGCGCACGTCAGATCAGCTTTCTTT.

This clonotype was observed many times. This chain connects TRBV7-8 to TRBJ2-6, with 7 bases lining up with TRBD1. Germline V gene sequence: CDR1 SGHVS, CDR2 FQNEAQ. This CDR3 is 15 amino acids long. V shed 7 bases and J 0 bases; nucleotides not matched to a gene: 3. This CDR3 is CASTAGGSGANVLTF. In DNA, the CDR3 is TGTGCCAGCACCGCAGGGGGCTCTGGGGCCAACGTCCTGACTTTC.